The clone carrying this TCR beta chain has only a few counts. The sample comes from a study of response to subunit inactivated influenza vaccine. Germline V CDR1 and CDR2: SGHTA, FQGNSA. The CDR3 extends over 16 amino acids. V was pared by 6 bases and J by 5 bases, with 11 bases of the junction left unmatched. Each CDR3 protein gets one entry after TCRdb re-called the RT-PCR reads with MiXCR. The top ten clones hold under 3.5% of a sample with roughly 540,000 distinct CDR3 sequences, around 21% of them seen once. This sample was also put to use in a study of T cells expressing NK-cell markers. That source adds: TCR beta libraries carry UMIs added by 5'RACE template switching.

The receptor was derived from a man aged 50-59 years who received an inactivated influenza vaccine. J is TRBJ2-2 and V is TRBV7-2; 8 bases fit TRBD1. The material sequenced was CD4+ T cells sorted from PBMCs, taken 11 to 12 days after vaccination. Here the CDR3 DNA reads TGTGCCAGCAGTTGGGGGCAGGGGGCACGGACCGGGGAGCTGTTTTTT. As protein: CASSWGQGARTGELFF.